This T cell receptor beta chain was captured in a study of blood T cell repertoires in COVID-19. At the level of the study: Specimens from acute and convalescent COVID-19 originated in the United States, Italy and Spain. Sample material is recorded as cDNA or gDNA derived from T cells, B-cell-depleted T cells, or PBMCs.

Per germline, CDR1 DFQATT and CDR2 SNEGSKA (reference sequence). The germline V and J ends were trimmed by 3 bases and 5 bases, with 16 bases remaining between them. This CDR3 spans 14 amino acids. Study processing details: Nucleated cell counts were estimated from reference gene primer amplification. TCRdb keeps only in-frame clones here, not all; method: immunoSEQ multiplex PCR. The V and J calls and clone size were taken over from that table, and D and trimming were inferred from the DNA. The repertoire includes fewer than 200,000 clones, about 87% of them detected once, and roughly 24% sits in the top ten.

This TCR derives from a man in his sixties with acute or convalescent COVID-19. The sample was peripheral blood. V gene TRBV20-1 combines with J gene TRBJ1-1; D perhaps matches TRBD1 (5 bases). The CDR3 sequence is CSASLGGGSTEAFF. CDR3 sequence (DNA): TGCAGTGCTAGTCTGGGCGGGGGGAGTACTGAAGCTTTCTTT.